The clone carrying this TCR beta chain was found a few times. Using immunoSEQ multiplex PCR, the repertoire was profiled, and TCRdb retains in-frame clones only, with some absent. This table holds hundreds of thousands of clones, about three quarters found once. This specimen belongs to a study of cytotoxic CD8 clonotypes in ibrutinib-treated CLL. This CDR3 spans 12 amino acids. V was shortened by 5 bases and J by 5 bases, with 9 bases between the two germline ends. Per germline, CDR1 LGHNT and CDR2 FRNRAP. This sequence joins TRBV12-5 and TRBJ1-2; D remains unclear. The sequence was obtained from a human donor with chronic lymphocytic leukemia. Here the sequenced sample was PBMCs, taken after 24 months of ibrutinib treatment. As DNA, the CDR3 is TGTGCTAGTGGTCCTGACAAGTATGGCTACACCTTC. Translating it yields CASGPDKYGYTF.